This entry is about one T cell receptor (beta chain). This record belongs to a study of shared T cell receptors in the human thymus. The repertoire was sequenced with immunoSEQ multiplex PCR; TCRdb's copy has only in-frame clones and lacks some. The profile shows 550,000 to 800,000 clones, 75% to 90% of them singletons. Germline V gene data show CDR1 as SGHDT and CDR2 as YYEEEE. V lost 0 bases and J lost 2; bases outside the gene matches: 1. This CDR3 has 16 amino acids. These data were likewise used in another study, on human thymus T cells. That source notes: The thymus was resected at corrective cardiac surgery.

This sequence was found in a girl less than two years old with a congenital heart defect. The genes are TRBV5-6 and TRBJ2-1; 11 bases are shared with TRBD2. The sequenced sample consisted of thymocytes. In DNA, the CDR3 is TGTGCCAGCAGCTTGGGACTAGCGGGGCCCTACAATGAGCAGTTCTTC. It codes for CASSLGLAGPYNEQFF.